Below are 8 T cell receptor beta chains sequenced from a single sample in a study of breast tumors, draining lymph nodes, adjacent tissues. Each CDR3 protein is one row after TCRdb ran MiXCR on the multiplex PCR reads. The sample has about 170,000 distinct CDR3 sequences; approximately 30% are singletons. The lymph nodes were axillary draining lymph nodes from breast cancer patients. Sequencing used axillary lymph node tissue. Receptors originate from a female donor with breast cancer. Some clones in this sample may be carry-over from other donors' samples.

In the case of this clonotype: A much more abundant neighbour one base away suggests this may be a read error. This chain joins TRBV27 and TRBJ2-5; 9 bases map to TRBD2. In germline, CDR1 is MNHEY, CDR2 SMNVEV (reference sequence). V shed 6 bases, J shed 1 base, and the junction held 6 bases outside the gene matches. The length of the CDR3 is 15 residues. Written as DNA, the CDR3 is TGTGCCAGCAGCCCTGGACTAGCGCGCCAAGAGACCCAGTACTTC. Translated, it gives CASSPGLARQETQYF.

This clonotype was recorded at least ten times. This sequence joins TRBV2 and TRBJ2-7, with 7 bases fitting TRBD2. The CDR3 contains 13 residues. Germline CDR1 is SNHLY and CDR2 is FYNNEI. Trimming cost V 7 bases and J 0 bases; bases outside gene matches: 3. The CDR3 nucleotides are TGTGCCAGCAAGAAGCGGGACTCCTACGAGCAGTACTTC. Translating gives CASKKRDSYEQYF.

This clonotype was seen ten or more times. The chain recombines TRBV13 with TRBJ1-5; D is undetermined. There are 16 residues in the CDR3. V shed 7 bases and J shed 0 bases, with 16 bases lying between them. From germline, CDR1 is PRHDT and CDR2 FYEKMQ (reference sequence). In DNA form, the CDR3 reads TGTGCCAGCATCGCACGCGGGCCGAATAGCAATCAGCCCCAGCATTTT. Translating gives CASIARGPNSNQPQHF.

A word on this clonotype: A much bigger clone sits one base away, suggesting this may be a read error. The CDR3 end shows no conserved phenylalanine or tryptophan, and so a read error is likely. The chain couples TRBV5-6 to TRBJ1-5; no firm D call. The CDR3 sequence is 15 residues long. CDR1 is SGHDT, CDR2 YYEEEE, per germline. Deletions cut 0 bases from V and 5 bases from J, with 12 bases between. The CDR3 is CASSLGQAPHQPQHL. As DNA, the CDR3 is TGTGCCAGCAGCTTGGGGCAGGCCCCCCATCAGCCCCAGCATCTT.

This clonotype was observed many times. V and J are TRBV4-3 and TRBJ2-1; 8 bases line up with TRBD2. From germline, CDR1 is LGHNA and CDR2 YSLEER. J lost 10 bases, V lost 0 bases, and 8 bases had no gene match. CDR3 length: 15 amino acids. CDR3 protein: CASSQERSGRWEQFF. The CDR3, as DNA: TGCGCCAGCAGCCAAGAGAGAAGCGGGAGATGGGAGCAGTTCTTC.

The sample holds many counts of this clonotype. CDR3: CASHLGLLDTGELFF. CDR3 DNA sequence: TGCGCCAGCCACCTTGGACTTCTGGACACCGGGGAGCTGTTTTTT. V gene TRBV5-1 combines with J gene TRBJ2-2, with a possible D match to TRBD2 (5 bases). V gave up 7 bases and J gave up 3 bases, with 16 bases separating them. Germline V gene sequence: CDR1 SGHRS, CDR2 YFSETQ. The CDR3 covers 15 residues.

This clonotype was picked up many times. The rearrangement joins TRBV7-6 to TRBJ2-7; 14 bases agree with TRBD2. The V gene end was trimmed by 5 bases and the J gene end by 4 bases; junction bases not matched to a gene: 10. Germline CDR1 reads SGHVS; CDR2 reads FNYEAQ. This CDR3 is built from 17 residues. The CDR3 region has the DNA TGTGCCAGCAGCCCCACCCAAGGGACTAGCGGGAGTTACGAGCAGTACTTC. Translating gives CASSPTQGTSGSYEQYF.

This clonotype occurred many times. The chain couples TRBV6-1 to TRBJ1-5; D is unclear. The germline gives CDR1 MNHNS, CDR2 SASEGT. Between the trimmed V and J ends, which lost 2 bases and 2 bases, there was a span of 10 bases. The CDR3 has 15 amino acids. This CDR3 reads CASSERPYGNQPQHF. Written as DNA, the CDR3 is TGTGCCAGCAGTGAACGGCCCTACGGCAATCAGCCCCAGCATTTT.